This is a list of T cell receptor beta chains from one sample in a study of cytotoxic CD8 clonotypes in ibrutinib-treated CLL. Sequencing was performed with immunoSEQ multiplex PCR; in TCRdb, only in-frame clones are kept and a portion is missing. The sample holds hundreds of thousands of clones; 67% are singletons and the top ten take 6.3%. The sequences come from PBMCs, collected after 36 months of ibrutinib treatment. The receptor source for this set is a human donor with chronic lymphocytic leukemia. Both conserved end residues are part of each CDR3. D genes are given only for firm matches. Only some rows state a clone size, as once, few, many or a class for expanded clones.

>TRBD1|TRBV7-9|TRBJ1-3|.
CASSSLNDRALESGNTIYF
TGTGCCAGCAGCTCACTAAACGACAGGGCCCTTGAATCTGGAAACACCATATATTTT
>.|TRBV27|TRBJ1-1|.
CASSLSSNLRRNFVTEAFF
TGTGCCAGCAGTTTATCTTCCAATTTGCGGAGGAACTTTGTCACTGAAGCTTTCTTT
>TRBD1|TRBV14|TRBJ2-2|.
CASSSLPGQGTGELFF
TGTGCCAGCAGCTCACTGCCGGGACAGGGAACCGGGGAGCTGTTTTTT
>TRBD1|TRBV4-1|TRBJ1-1|few
CASSQAPRDRGAMNTEAFF
TGCGCCAGCAGCCAAGCCCCTAGGGACAGGGGCGCTATGAACACTGAAGCTTTCTTT
>TRBD2|TRBV7-8|TRBJ2-7|.
CASSLDPSLAGGRYEQYF
TGTGCCAGCAGCTTAGACCCCTCACTAGCGGGGGGCCGCTACGAGCAGTACTTC
>TRBD2|TRBV6-6|TRBJ2-7|.
CASSYKPGLHSYEQYF
TGTGCCAGCAGTTACAAGCCGGGACTACACTCCTACGAGCAGTACTTC
>TRBD1|TRBV6-6|TRBJ2-6|.
CASSSQGAHGANVLTF
TGTGCCAGCAGTTCCCAGGGGGCGCATGGGGCCAACGTCCTGACTTTC
>TRBD1|TRBV29-1|TRBJ2-7|few
CSVLLLDRGSYEQYF
TGCAGCGTACTCCTACTTGACAGGGGTTCCTACGAGCAGTACTTC
>.|TRBV2|TRBJ2-5|.
CASSESGGPQETQYF
TGTGCCAGCAGTGAATCCGGGGGCCCCCAAGAGACCCAGTACTTC
>.|TRBV4-1|TRBJ2-2|few
CASSQGPPQGLNTGELFF
TGCGCCAGCAGCCAAGGCCCCCCACAGGGTCTGAACACCGGGGAGCTGTTTTTT
>.|TRBV4-2|TRBJ1-1|.
CASSQELWTEAFF
TGTGCCAGCAGCCAAGAGTTGTGGACTGAAGCTTTCTTT
>.|TRBV5-8|TRBJ2-7|.
CASSLVVLF
TGTGCCAGCAGCTTGGTTGTTCTCTTC
>.|TRBV4-1|TRBJ2-3|.
CASSQGVPDTQYF
TGCGCCAGCAGCCAGGGCGTCCCAGATACGCAGTATTTT
>.|TRBV10-2|TRBJ1-6|few
CASRGDRNSPLHF
TGCGCCAGCAGGGGTGACAGGAATTCACCCCTCCACTTT
>.|TRBV2|TRBJ2-2|.
CASSKAGFGELFF
TGTGCCAGCAGTAAAGCGGGTTTCGGGGAGCTGTTTTTT
>.|TRBV7-2|TRBJ1-2|.
CASSLSGRTDSFYGYTF
TGTGCCAGCAGCTTAAGTGGGAGGACAGACTCCTTCTATGGCTACACCTTC
>.|TRBV4-2|TRBJ2-7|.
CASSPRDTTHYEQYF
TGTGCCAGCAGCCCCCGGGACACCACTCACTACGAGCAGTACTTC
>.|TRBV7-2|TRBJ2-2|few
CASSLGVGRPFF
TGTGCCAGCAGCTTAGGGGTAGGCAGGCCGTTTTTT
>.|TRBV27|TRBJ2-7|few
CASSNSNEQYF
TGTGCCAGCAGTAATAGCAACGAGCAGTACTTC
>TRBD2|TRBV28|TRBJ2-7|.
CASSLVLGASGNYEQYF
TGTGCCAGCAGTTTAGTGCTAGGGGCTAGCGGAAACTACGAGCAGTACTTC
>TRBD1|TRBV6-5|TRBJ2-7|.
CASSWDRGVQQYF
TGTGCCAGCAGCTGGGACAGGGGTGTGCAGCAGTACTTC
>TRBD1|TRBV7-2|TRBJ2-7|.
CASSQGTVYEQYF
TGTGCCAGCAGCCAAGGGACAGTCTACGAGCAGTACTTC
>.|TRBV5-1|TRBJ2-7|.
CASSLEWGHEQYF
TGCGCCAGCAGCTTGGAGTGGGGCCACGAGCAGTACTTC
>.|TRBV6-7|TRBJ1-2|few
CASSPPWLGGYTF
TGTGCCAGCAGTCCCCCTTGGTTAGGTGGCTACACCTTC
>.|TRBV6-5|TRBJ2-7|few
CASARGVTGFHEQYF
TGTGCCAGCGCTCGGGGTGTGACGGGATTCCACGAGCAGTACTTC
>.|TRBV7-9|TRBJ1-5|.
CASSNQRGGPQHF
TGTGCCAGCAGCAACCAACGGGGGGGGCCCCAGCATTTT
>.|TRBV10-3|TRBJ1-2|.
CAIRPGPGIYGYTF
TGTGCCATCAGGCCGGGACCGGGAATCTATGGCTACACCTTC
>.|TRBV7-9|TRBJ2-3|.
CASSSGQPVTDTQYF
TGTGCCAGCAGCTCAGGACAGCCCGTCACAGATACGCAGTATTTT
>.|TRBV4-3|TRBJ2-1|.
CASSQDGGSYNEQFF
TGCGCCAGCAGCCAAGATGGAGGGTCCTACAATGAGCAGTTCTTC
>.|TRBV19|TRBJ1-1|.
CASSIIPAAGRAEAFF
TGTGCCAGTAGTATAATCCCCGCGGCAGGGAGGGCTGAAGCTTTCTTT
>TRBD2|TRBV28|TRBJ2-1|.
CASRSPGLAISNYNEQFF
TGTGCCAGCAGAAGTCCGGGACTAGCGATTTCAAACTACAATGAGCAGTTCTTC
>TRBD2|TRBV4-1|TRBJ2-7|few
CASSLAGFPYEQYF
TGCGCCAGCAGCCTAGCGGGATTCCCCTACGAGCAGTACTTC
>TRBD1|TRBV18|TRBJ1-6|.
CASSLLGQENSPLHF
TGTGCCAGCTCACTCCTGGGACAGGAGAATTCACCCCTCCACTTT
>.|TRBV5-1|TRBJ2-7|.
CASSLAKGSVSEQYF
TGCGCCAGCAGCTTGGCCAAAGGAAGTGTATCCGAGCAGTACTTC
>.|TRBV18|TRBJ2-4|few
CASSPPGTKNIQYF
TGTGCCAGCTCACCACCAGGTACCAAAAACATTCAGTACTTC
>.|TRBV6-5|TRBJ2-5|.
CASSYSARETQYF
TGTGCCAGCAGTTACTCTGCGCGGGAGACCCAGTACTTC
>.|TRBV4-1|TRBJ1-5|.
CASSPTDTLRMGNQPQHF
TGCGCCAGCAGCCCGACAGACACCCTCAGGATGGGCAATCAGCCCCAGCATTTT
>.|TRBV5-4|TRBJ2-5|.
CASSLGRTVRETQYF
TGTGCCAGCAGCTTGGGTCGGACAGTAAGAGAGACCCAGTACTTC
>.|TRBV5-1|TRBJ1-1|.
CASSSGTPQNTEAFF
TGCGCCAGCAGCAGTGGGACACCTCAGAACACTGAAGCTTTCTTT
>.|TRBV7-9|TRBJ2-5|.
CASSLSPTTQYF
TGTGCCAGCAGCTTAAGCCCGACGACCCAGTACTTC
>.|TRBV6-5|TRBJ1-2|few
CASSYHMERTPEGYTF
TGTGCCAGCAGTTACCATATGGAGAGAACCCCAGAAGGCTACACCTTC
>.|TRBV5-8|TRBJ1-1|.
CASSPYGLNTEAFF
TGTGCCAGCAGCCCGTACGGATTGAACACTGAAGCTTTCTTT